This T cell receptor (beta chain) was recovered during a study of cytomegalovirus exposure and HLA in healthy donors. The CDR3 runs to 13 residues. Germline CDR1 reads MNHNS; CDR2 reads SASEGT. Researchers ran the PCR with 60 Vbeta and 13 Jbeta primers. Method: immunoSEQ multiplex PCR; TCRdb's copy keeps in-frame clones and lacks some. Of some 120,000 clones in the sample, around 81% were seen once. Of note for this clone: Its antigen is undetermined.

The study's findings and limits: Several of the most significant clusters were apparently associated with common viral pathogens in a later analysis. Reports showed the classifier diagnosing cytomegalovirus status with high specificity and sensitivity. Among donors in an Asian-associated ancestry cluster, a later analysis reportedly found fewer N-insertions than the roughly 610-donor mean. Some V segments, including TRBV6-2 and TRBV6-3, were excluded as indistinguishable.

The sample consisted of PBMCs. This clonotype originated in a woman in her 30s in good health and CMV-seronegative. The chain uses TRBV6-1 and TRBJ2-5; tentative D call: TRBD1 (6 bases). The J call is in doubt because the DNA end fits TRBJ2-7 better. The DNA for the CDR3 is TGTGCCAGCAGCCCGGGACAAACCTACGAGCAGTACTTC. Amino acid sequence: CASSPGQTYEQYF.